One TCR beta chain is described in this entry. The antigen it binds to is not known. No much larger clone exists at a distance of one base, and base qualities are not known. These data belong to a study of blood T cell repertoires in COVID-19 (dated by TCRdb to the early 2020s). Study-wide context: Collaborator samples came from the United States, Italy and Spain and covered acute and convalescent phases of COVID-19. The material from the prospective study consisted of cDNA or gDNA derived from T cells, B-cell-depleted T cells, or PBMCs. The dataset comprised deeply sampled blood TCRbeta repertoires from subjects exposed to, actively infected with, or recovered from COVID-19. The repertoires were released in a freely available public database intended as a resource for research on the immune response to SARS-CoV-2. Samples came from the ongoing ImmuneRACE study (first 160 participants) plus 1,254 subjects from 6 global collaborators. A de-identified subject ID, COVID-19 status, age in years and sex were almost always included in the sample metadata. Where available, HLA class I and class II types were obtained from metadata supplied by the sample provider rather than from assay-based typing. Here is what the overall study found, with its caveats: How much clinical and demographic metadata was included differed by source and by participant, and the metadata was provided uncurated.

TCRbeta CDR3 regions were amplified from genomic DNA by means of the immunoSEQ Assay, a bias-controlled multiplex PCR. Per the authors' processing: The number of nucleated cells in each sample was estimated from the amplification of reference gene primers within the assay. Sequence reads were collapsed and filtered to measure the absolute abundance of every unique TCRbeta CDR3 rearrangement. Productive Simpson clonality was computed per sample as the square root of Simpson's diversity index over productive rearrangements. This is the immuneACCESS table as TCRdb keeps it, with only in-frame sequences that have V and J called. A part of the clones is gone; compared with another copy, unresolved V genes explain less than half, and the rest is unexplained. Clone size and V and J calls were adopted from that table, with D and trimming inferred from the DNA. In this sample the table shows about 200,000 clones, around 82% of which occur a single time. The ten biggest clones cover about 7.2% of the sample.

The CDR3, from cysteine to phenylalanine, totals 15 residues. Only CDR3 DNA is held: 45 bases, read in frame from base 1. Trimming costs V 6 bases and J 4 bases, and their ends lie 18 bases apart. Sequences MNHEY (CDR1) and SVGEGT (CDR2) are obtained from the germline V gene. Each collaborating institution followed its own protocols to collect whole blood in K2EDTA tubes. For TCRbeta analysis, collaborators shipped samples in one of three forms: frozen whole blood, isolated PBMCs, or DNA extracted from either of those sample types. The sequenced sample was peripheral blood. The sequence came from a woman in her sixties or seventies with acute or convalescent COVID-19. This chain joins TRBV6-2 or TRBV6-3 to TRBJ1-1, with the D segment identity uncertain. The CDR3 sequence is CASSPSRVRGTEAFF. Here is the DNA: TGTGCCAGCAGCCCCTCGAGGGTACGGGGCACTGAAGCTTTCTTT.